Listed below are T cell receptor beta chains from one sample, sequenced in a study of blood T cell repertoires in COVID-19. Only in-frame clones appear in the TCRdb table, and some are missing; sequencing was by immunoSEQ multiplex PCR. The table includes about 250,000 clones, over 75% detected once. The sequencing sample was made of peripheral blood. These receptors all stem from a woman over 75 with acute or convalescent COVID-19. Both conserved end residues are part of each CDR3. D genes are given only for firm matches.

D gene: NA; J gene: TRBJ1-4; V gene: TRBV6-5; CDR3 protein: CASHSGSNEKLFF
D gene: NA; J gene: TRBJ1-6; V gene: TRBV5-1; CDR3 protein: CASSAWDTLSGSPLHF
D gene: TRBD2; J gene: TRBJ2-3; V gene: TRBV5-6; CDR3 protein: CASSLAGGPTDTQYF
D gene: NA; J gene: TRBJ2-5; V gene: TRBV5-1; CDR3 protein: CASSPSIGQETQYF
D gene: NA; J gene: TRBJ1-1; V gene: TRBV5-5; CDR3 protein: CASSFVRGADTEAFF
D gene: TRBD2; J gene: TRBJ2-1; V gene: TRBV30; CDR3 protein: CAWSPGGSYNEQFF
D gene: NA; J gene: TRBJ2-5; V gene: TRBV5-1; CDR3 protein: CASRYGRFQETQYF
D gene: TRBD2; J gene: TRBJ2-1; V gene: TRBV19; CDR3 protein: CASSVGTRYGDEQFF
D gene: NA; J gene: TRBJ1-1; V gene: TRBV7-2; CDR3 protein: CASSLEGGNTEAFF
D gene: NA; J gene: TRBJ1-1; V gene: TRBV27; CDR3 protein: CASSLRVGNTEAFF
D gene: NA; J gene: TRBJ1-4; V gene: TRBV28; CDR3 protein: CASSSREKLFF
D gene: NA; J gene: TRBJ1-4; V gene: TRBV25-1; CDR3 protein: CASSDVGGREKLFF
D gene: TRBD2; J gene: TRBJ2-2; V gene: TRBV28; CDR3 protein: CASSLKRAGGPLNTGELFF
D gene: NA; J gene: TRBJ2-7; V gene: TRBV15; CDR3 protein: CATSREEGHPDEQYF
D gene: NA; J gene: TRBJ2-2; V gene: TRBV7-3; CDR3 protein: CASSSQGGFDTGELFF
D gene: NA; J gene: TRBJ1-5; V gene: TRBV30; CDR3 protein: CAWSVQQGRQPQHF
D gene: NA; J gene: TRBJ1-2; V gene: TRBV19; CDR3 protein: CASSIPGRDYYGYTF
D gene: NA; J gene: TRBJ1-1; V gene: TRBV11-2; CDR3 protein: CASSLEVGVTEAFF
D gene: TRBD2; J gene: TRBJ2-7; V gene: TRBV27; CDR3 protein: CASSLLFMTSGVTYEQYF
D gene: NA; J gene: TRBJ1-1; V gene: TRBV5-4; CDR3 protein: CASSLGLRGAPTEAFF
D gene: TRBD1; J gene: TRBJ2-1; V gene: TRBV10-3; CDR3 protein: CAISESGTGAINEQFF
D gene: NA; J gene: TRBJ2-6; V gene: TRBV14; CDR3 protein: CASSQGTSGANVLTF
D gene: NA; J gene: TRBJ2-7; V gene: TRBV20-1; CDR3 protein: CSASGPARVASEQYF
D gene: TRBD2; J gene: TRBJ2-7; V gene: TRBV5-1; CDR3 protein: CASSPGTSGDYEQYF
D gene: NA; J gene: TRBJ2-3; V gene: TRBV14; CDR3 protein: CASSSRTDTQYF
D gene: TRBD1; J gene: TRBJ2-5; V gene: TRBV29-1; CDR3 protein: CSVLGGTGKETQYF
D gene: NA; J gene: TRBJ1-4; V gene: TRBV7-9; CDR3 protein: CASSLAGGDEKLFF
D gene: NA; J gene: TRBJ2-7; V gene: TRBV30; CDR3 protein: CAWEKTPTLGQYF
D gene: NA; J gene: TRBJ1-2; V gene: TRBV5-4; CDR3 protein: CASSLASPTTNYGYTF
D gene: TRBD2; J gene: TRBJ2-7; V gene: TRBV11-2; CDR3 protein: CASSPIRGGSEQYF
D gene: NA; J gene: TRBJ2-1; V gene: TRBV5-1; CDR3 protein: CASSLGTLRSEQFF
D gene: NA; J gene: TRBJ2-7; V gene: TRBV14; CDR3 protein: CASSEDFRAYEQYF